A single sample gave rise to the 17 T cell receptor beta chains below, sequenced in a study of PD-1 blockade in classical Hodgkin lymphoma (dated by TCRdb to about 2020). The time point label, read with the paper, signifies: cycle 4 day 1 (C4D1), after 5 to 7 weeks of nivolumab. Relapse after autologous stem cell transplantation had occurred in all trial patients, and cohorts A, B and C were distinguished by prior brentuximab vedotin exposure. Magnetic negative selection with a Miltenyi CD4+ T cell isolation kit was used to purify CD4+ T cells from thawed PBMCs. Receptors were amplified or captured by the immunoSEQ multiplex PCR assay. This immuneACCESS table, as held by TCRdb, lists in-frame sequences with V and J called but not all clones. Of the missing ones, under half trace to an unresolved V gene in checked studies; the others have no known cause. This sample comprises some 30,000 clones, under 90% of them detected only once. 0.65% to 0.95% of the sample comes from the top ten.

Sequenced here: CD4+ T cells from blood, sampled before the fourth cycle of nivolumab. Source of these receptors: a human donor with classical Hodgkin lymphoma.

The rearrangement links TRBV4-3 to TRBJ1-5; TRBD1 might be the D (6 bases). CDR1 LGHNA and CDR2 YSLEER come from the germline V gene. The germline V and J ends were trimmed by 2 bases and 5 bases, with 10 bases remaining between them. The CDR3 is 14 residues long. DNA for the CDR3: TGCGCCAGCAGCCAACAACAGGGTTATCAGCCCCAGCATTTT. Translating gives CASSQQQGYQPQHF.

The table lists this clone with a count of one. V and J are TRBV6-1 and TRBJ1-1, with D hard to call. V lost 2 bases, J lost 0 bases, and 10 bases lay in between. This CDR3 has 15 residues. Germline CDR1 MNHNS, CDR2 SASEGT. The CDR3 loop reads CASSEYGYMNTEAFF. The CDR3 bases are TGTGCCAGCAGTGAATACGGTTACATGAACACTGAAGCTTTCTTT.

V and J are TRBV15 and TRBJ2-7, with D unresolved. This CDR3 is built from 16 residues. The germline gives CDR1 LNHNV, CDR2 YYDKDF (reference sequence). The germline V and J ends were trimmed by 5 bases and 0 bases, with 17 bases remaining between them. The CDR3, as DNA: TGTGCCACCAGCCTCCCCATCCACAGAAGCTCCTACGAGCAGTACTTC. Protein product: CATSLPIHRSSYEQYF. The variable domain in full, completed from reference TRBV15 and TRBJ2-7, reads DAMVIQNPRYQVTQFGKPVTLSCSQTLNHNVMYWYQQKSSQAPKLLFHYYDKDFNNEADTPDNFQSRRPNTSFCFLDIRSPGLGDTAMYLCATSLPIHRSSYEQYFGPGTRLTVT.

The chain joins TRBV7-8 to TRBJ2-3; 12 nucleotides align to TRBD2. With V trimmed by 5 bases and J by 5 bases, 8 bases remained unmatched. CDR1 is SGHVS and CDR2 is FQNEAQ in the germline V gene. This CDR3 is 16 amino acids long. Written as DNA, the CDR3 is TGTGCCAGCAGCATCGGACTAGCGGGGAGGGGAGATACGCAGTATTTT. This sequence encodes CASSIGLAGRGDTQYF.

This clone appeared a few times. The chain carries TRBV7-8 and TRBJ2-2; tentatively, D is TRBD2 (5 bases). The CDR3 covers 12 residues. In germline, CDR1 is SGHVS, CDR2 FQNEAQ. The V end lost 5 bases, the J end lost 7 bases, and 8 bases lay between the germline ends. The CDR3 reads CASSKSGGELFF. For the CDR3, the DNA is TGTGCCAGCAGCAAAAGCGGCGGGGAGCTGTTTTTT.

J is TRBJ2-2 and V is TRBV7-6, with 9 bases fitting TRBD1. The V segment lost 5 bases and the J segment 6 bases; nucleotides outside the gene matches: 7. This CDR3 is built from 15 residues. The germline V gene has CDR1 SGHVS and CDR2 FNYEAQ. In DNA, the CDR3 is TGTGCCAGCAGCAGCCGGGACAGGGAACCCGGGGAGCTGTTTTTT. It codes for CASSSRDREPGELFF. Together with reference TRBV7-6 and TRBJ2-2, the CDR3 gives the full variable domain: GAGVSQSPRYKVTKRGQDVALRCDPISGHVSLYWYRQALGQGPEFLTYFNYEAQQDKSGLPNDRFSAERPEGSISTLTIQRTEQRDSAMYRCASSSRDREPGELFFGEGSRLTVL.

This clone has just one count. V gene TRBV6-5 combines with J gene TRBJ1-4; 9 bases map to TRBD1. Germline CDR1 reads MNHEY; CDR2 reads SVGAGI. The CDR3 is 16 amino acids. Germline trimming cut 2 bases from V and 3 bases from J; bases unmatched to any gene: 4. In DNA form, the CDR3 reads TGTGCCAGCAGTTACGGGACAGGGATAGCTAATGAAAAACTGTTTTTT. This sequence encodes CASSYGTGIANEKLFF.

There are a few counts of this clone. CDR3 nucleotide sequence: TGTGCCAGCATAGAGGGCAGGGGGGCCTATGGCTACACCTTC. This encodes CASIEGRGAYGYTF. V usage is TRBV28 and J usage is TRBJ1-2, with 7 bases that match TRBD1. The V and J ends lost 7 bases and 4 bases, in that order; junction bases with no gene match: 9. Germline assignment: CDR1 MDHEN and CDR2 SYDVKM. The CDR3 extends over 14 amino acids.

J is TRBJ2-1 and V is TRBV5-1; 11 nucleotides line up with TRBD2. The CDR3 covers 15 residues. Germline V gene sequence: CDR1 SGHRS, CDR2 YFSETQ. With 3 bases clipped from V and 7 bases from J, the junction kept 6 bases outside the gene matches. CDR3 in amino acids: CASSSLAGGQNEQFF. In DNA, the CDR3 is TGCGCCAGCAGCTCCTTAGCGGGGGGGCAAAATGAGCAGTTCTTC.

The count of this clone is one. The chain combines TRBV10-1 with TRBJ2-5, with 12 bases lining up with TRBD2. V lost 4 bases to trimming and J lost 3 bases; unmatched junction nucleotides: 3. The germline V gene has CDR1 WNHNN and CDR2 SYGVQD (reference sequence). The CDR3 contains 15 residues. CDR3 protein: CASSARTSGKETQYF. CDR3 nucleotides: TGCGCCAGCAGTGCGCGGACTAGCGGGAAAGAGACCCAGTACTTC.

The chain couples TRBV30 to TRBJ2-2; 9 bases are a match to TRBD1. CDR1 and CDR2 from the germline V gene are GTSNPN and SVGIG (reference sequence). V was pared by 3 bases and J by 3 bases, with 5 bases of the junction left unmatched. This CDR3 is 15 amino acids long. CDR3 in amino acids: CAWSRDRVYTGELFF. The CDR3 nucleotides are TGTGCCTGGAGCAGGGACAGGGTTTACACCGGGGAGCTGTTTTTT.

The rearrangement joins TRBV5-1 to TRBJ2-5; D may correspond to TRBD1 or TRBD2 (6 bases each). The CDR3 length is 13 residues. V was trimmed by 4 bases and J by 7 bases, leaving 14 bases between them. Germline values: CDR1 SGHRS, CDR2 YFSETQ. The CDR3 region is CASSREGGGTQYF. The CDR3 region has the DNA TGCGCCAGCAGCCGTGAGGGGGGCGGGACCCAGTACTTC.

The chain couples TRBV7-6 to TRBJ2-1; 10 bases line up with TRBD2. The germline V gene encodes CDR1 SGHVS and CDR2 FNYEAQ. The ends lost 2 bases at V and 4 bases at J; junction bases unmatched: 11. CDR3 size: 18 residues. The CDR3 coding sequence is TGTGCCAGCAGCTTATTTGTAGCGGGGGGCCACCAATACAATGAGCAGTTCTTC. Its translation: CASSLFVAGGHQYNEQFF.

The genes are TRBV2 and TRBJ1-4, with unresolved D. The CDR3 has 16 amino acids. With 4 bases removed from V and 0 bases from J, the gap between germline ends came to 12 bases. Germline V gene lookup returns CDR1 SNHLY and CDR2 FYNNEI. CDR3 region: CASSVEGVATNEKLFF. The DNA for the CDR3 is TGTGCCAGCAGTGTGGAAGGAGTGGCAACTAATGAAAAACTGTTTTTT.

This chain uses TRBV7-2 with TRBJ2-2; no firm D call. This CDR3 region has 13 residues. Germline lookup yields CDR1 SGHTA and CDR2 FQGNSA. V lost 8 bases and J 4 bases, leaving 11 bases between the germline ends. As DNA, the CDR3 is TGTGCCAGCGGAATTATGGGCACCGGGGAGCTGTTTTTT. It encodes CASGIMGTGELFF.

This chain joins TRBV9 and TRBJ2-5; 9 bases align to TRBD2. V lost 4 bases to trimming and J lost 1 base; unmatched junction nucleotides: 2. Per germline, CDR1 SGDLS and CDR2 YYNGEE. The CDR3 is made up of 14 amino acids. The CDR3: CASSLAGTQETQYF. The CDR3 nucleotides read TGTGCCAGCAGCCTAGCGGGAACCCAAGAGACCCAGTACTTC. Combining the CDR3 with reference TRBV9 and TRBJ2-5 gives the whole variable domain DSGVTQTPKHLITATGQRVTLRCSPRSGDLSVYWYQQSLDQGLQFLIQYYNGEERAKGNILERFSAQQFPDLHSELNLSSLELGDSALYFCASSLAGTQETQYFGPGTRLLVL.

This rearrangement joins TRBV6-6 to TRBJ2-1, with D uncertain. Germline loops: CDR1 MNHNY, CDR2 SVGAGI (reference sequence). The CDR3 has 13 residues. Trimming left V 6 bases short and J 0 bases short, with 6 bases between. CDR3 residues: CASSPSSYNEQFF. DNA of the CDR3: TGTGCCAGCAGCCCCTCCTCCTACAATGAGCAGTTCTTC.